This T cell receptor beta chain was sequenced during a study of CD8+CD57+ T cells in acquired aplastic anemia. Across the whole study: Mean yield of DNA from sorted CD4+ and CD8+ cells was roughly 3.4 ug. Healthy donor sequencing depth: 10 million to 10.8 million CD4+, approximately 11 million CD8+ reads.

Points from the study as a whole: A set of about 30 CD8+ CDR3 sequences was shared between patients and controls, and these sequences appeared highly expressed in patients.

V lost 5 bases, J lost 6 bases, and 11 bases stayed unmatched. CDR3 size: 15 residues. TCR beta VDJ and CDR3 were profiled, and genomic DNA was the template. TCRdb fed the reads into MiXCR, producing one record per CDR3 protein. The table has about 130,000 distinct CDR3 sequences, 40% to 45% seen once. This clonotype appeared a single time. The target antigen is unknown. The rearrangement uses TRBV12-3 or TRBV12-4 and TRBJ2-5; 8 bases match TRBD1. The sequence derives from a human donor in good health, serving as a control. Specimen: sorted CD4+, CD8+, or CD8+CD57+ T cells (not recorded which) from PBMCs. The chain's CDR3 is CASSLLRTGRQTQYF. The CDR3 nucleotides read TGTGCCAGCAGTCTCCTTCGGACAGGGAGGCAGACCCAGTACTTC.